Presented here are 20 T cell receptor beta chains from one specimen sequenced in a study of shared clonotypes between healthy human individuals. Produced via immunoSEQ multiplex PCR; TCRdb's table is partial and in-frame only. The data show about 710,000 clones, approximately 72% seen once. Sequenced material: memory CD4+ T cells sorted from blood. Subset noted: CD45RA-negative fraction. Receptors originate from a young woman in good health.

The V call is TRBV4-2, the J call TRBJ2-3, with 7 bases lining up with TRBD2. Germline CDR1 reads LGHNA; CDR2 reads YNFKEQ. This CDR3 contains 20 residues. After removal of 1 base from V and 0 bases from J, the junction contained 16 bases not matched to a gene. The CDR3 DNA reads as TGTGCCAGCAGCCAAGTAGATGGCCCCCCTAGCGGCACTAGCACAGATACGCAGTATTTT. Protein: CASSQVDGPPSGTSTDTQYF.

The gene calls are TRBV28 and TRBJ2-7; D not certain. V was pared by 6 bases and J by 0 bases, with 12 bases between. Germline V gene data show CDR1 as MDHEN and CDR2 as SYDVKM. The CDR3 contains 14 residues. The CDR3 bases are TGTGCCAGCAGGCAACAAAGAAGCTCCTACGAGCAGTACTTC. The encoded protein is CASRQQRSSYEQYF.

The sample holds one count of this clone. CDR3 coding DNA: TGTGCCAGCAGCTTAGGGACTAGCGGTTACAATGAGCAGTTCTTC. Its protein is CASSLGTSGYNEQFF. The V gene is TRBV7-3, the J gene TRBJ2-1; 11 nucleotides match TRBD2. The trim removed 2 bases at V and 4 bases at J, leaving 1 base unmatched. The germline gives CDR1 SGHTA, CDR2 FQGTGA. The CDR3 has 15 residues.

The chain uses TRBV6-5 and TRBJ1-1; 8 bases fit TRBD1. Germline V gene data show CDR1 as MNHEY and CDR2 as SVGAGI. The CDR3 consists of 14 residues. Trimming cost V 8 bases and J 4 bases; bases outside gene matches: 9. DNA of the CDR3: TGTGCCAGCCGAACGGACAGGGCTAGCACTGAAGCTTTCTTT. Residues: CASRTDRASTEAFF.

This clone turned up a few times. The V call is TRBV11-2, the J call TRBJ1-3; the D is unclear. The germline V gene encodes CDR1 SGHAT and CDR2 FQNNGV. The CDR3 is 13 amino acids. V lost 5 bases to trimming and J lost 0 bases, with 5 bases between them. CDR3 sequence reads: CASSLYSGNTIYF. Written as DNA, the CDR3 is TGTGCCAGCAGCCTCTACTCTGGAAACACCATATATTTT.

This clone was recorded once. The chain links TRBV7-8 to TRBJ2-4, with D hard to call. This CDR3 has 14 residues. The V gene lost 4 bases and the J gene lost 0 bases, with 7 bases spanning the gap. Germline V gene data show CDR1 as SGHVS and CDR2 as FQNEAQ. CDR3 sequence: CASSSDRAKNIQYF. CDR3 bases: TGTGCCAGCAGCTCGGACCGAGCCAAAAACATTCAGTACTTC.

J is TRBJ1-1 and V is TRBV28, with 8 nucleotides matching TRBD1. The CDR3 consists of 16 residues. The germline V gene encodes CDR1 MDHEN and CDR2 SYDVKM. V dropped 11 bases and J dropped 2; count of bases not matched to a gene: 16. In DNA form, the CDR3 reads TGTGCCGCCAAACCGCCGCCGGGACAGGTTAACACTGAAGCTTTCTTT. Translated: CAAKPPPGQVNTEAFF.

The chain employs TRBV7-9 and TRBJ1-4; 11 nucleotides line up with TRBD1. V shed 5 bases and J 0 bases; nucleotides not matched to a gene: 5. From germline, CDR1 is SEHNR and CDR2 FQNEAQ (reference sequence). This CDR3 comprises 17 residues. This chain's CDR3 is CASSPGQGAATNEKLFF. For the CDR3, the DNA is TGTGCCAGCAGCCCCGGACAGGGGGCAGCAACTAATGAAAAACTGTTTTTT.

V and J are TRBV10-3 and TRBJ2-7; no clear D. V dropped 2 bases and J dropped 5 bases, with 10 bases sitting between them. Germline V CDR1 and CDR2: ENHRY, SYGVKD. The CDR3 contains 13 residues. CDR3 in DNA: TGTGCCATCAGTGAGGGGGTTAGAGACGAGCAGTACTTC. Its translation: CAISEGVRDEQYF.

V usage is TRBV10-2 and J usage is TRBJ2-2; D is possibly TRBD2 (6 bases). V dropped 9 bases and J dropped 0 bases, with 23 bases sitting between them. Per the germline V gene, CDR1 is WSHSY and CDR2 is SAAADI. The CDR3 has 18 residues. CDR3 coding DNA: TGCGCCAGTGACCCCTCCGGGAGAGTCCCCGCGAACACCGGGGAGCTGTTTTTT. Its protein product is CASDPSGRVPANTGELFF.

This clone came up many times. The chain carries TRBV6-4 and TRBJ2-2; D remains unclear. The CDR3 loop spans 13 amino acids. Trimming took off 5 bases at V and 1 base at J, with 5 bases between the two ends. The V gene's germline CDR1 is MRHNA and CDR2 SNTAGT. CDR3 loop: CASSPGNTGELFF. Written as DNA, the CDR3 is TGTGCCAGCAGTCCCGGGAACACCGGGGAGCTGTTTTTT.

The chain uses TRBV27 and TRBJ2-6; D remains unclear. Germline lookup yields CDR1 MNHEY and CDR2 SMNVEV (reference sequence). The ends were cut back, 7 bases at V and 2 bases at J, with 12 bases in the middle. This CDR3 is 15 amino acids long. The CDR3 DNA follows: TGTGCCAGCACTACTGTTTTTCCTGGGGCCAACGTCCTGACTTTC. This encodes CASTTVFPGANVLTF.

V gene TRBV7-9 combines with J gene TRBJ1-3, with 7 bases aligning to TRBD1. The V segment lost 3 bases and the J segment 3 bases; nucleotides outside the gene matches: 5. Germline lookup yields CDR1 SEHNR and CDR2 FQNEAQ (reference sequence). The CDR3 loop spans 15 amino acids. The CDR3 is CASSFLGGHGNTIYF. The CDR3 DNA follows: TGTGCCAGCAGCTTCTTAGGGGGCCATGGAAACACCATATATTTT.

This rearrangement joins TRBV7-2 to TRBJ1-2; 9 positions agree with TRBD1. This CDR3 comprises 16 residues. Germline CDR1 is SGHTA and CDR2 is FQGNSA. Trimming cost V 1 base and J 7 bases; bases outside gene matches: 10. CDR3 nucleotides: TGTGCCAGCAGCTTAGAGACAGGGGGTGGTGGTGGTGGCTACACCTTC. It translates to CASSLETGGGGGGYTF.

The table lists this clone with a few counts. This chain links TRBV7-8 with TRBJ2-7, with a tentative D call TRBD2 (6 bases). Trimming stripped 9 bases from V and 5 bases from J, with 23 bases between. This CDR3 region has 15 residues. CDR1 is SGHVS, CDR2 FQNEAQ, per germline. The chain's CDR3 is CASKTWDFSSDEQYF. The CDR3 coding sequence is TGTGCCAGTAAGACTTGGGACTTCTCGAGTGACGAGCAGTACTTC.

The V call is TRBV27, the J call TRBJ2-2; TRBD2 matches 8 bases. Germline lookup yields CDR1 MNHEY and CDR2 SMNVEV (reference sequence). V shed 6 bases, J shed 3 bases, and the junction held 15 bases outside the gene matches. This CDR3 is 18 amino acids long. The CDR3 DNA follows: TGTGCCAGCAGGGCCCATGGGACTAGACGGATAGACACCGGGGAGCTGTTTTTT. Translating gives CASRAHGTRRIDTGELFF.

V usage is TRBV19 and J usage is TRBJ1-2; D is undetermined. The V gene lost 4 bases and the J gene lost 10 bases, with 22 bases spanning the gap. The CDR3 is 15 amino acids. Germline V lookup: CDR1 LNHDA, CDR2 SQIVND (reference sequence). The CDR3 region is CASSNPGGRAIFYTF. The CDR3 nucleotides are TGTGCCAGTAGTAACCCTGGAGGAAGGGCCATATTCTACACCTTC.

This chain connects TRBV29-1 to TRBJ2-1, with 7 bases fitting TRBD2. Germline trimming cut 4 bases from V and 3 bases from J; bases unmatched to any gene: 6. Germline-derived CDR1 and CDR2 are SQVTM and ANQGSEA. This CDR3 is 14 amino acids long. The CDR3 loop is CSVGSAGNYNEQFF. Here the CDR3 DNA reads TGCAGCGTTGGGTCAGCGGGAAACTACAATGAGCAGTTCTTC.

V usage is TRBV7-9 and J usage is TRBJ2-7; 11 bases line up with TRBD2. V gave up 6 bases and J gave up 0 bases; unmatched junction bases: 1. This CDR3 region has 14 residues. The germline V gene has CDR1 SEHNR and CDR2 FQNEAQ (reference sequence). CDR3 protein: CASRTSGSSYEQYF. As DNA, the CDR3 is TGTGCCAGCAGAACTAGCGGGAGCTCCTACGAGCAGTACTTC.

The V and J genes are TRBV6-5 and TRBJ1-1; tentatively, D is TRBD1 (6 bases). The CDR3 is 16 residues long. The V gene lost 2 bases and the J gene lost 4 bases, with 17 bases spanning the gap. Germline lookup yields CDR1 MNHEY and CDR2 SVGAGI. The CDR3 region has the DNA TGTGCCAGCAGTTACGGAGGGGGGCAGGGCTCCACTGAAGCTTTCTTT. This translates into CASSYGGGQGSTEAFF.